What follows are 20 T cell receptor beta chains derived from one specimen sequenced in a study of cytomegalovirus exposure and HLA in healthy donors. The study ran its PCR with 60 Vbeta and 13 Jbeta primers. Produced via immunoSEQ multiplex PCR; TCRdb's table is partial and in-frame only. The sample includes roughly 190,000 clones, around 84% of them seen just once. The sample taken for sequencing was PBMCs. The receptors here all came from a woman under 30 in good health and CMV-seronegative.

This chain uses TRBV6-1 with TRBJ1-2, with TRBD1 matching over 8 bases. The junction had 6 bases not matched to a gene; V was cut back by 4 bases and J by 8 bases. The V gene's germline CDR1 is MNHNS and CDR2 SASEGT. This CDR3 spans 13 amino acids. CDR3 DNA: TGTGCCAGCAGTGGAGGGACAGGAGAGGGCTACACCTTC. Its protein is CASSGGTGEGYTF.

The chain uses TRBV4-3 and TRBJ2-7; possibly TRBD1 for D (6 bases). This CDR3 region has 15 residues. Per germline, CDR1 LGHNA and CDR2 YSLEER. V was shortened by 3 bases and J by 6 bases, with 18 bases between the two germline ends. The CDR3 DNA is TGCGCCAGCAGCCAGGTCGGGACACCCTACAGCGAGCAGTACTTC. Translated: CASSQVGTPYSEQYF.

CDR3 sequence (DNA): TGCGCCAGCAGCCAAAATCTTGGACAGGTTAGCAATCAGCCCCAGCATTTT. Protein sequence: CASSQNLGQVSNQPQHF. The rearrangement uses TRBV4-1 and TRBJ1-5; 7 bases align to TRBD1. This CDR3 is 17 amino acids long. Germline V gene lookup returns CDR1 MGHRA and CDR2 YSYEKL. J gave up 0 bases and V 2 bases, and 7 bases lay outside the gene matches.

This clone was observed a handful of times. The chain is built from TRBV7-2 and TRBJ2-6; D not certain. There are 13 residues in the CDR3. Trimming pared 5 bases from V and 5 bases from J, leaving 7 bases between. CDR1 SGHTA and CDR2 FQGNSA come from the germline V gene. This CDR3 reads CASSRVRANVLTF. The CDR3, as DNA: TGTGCCAGCAGCCGAGTGAGGGCCAACGTCCTGACTTTC.

The chain joins TRBV11-3 to TRBJ2-5, with 14 bases matching TRBD2. Germline V gene data show CDR1 as SGHNT and CDR2 as YENEEA. V shed 0 bases and J 10 bases; nucleotides not matched to a gene: 7. CDR3 length: 16 amino acids. The CDR3 spells CASSLEGGLAGEHQYF. In DNA form, the CDR3 reads TGTGCCAGCAGCTTAGAAGGGGGACTAGCGGGAGAGCACCAGTACTTC.

The chain links TRBV6-5 to TRBJ1-6; D unresolved. The CDR3 contains 13 residues. V gave up 8 bases and J gave up 5 bases, with 10 bases separating them. CDR1 is MNHEY, CDR2 SVGAGI, per germline. This CDR3 reads CASGNSHNSPLHF. The CDR3 nucleotides are TGTGCCAGCGGTAACAGCCATAATTCACCCCTCCACTTT.

The V gene is TRBV30, the J gene TRBJ2-6, with 10 bases identical to TRBD1. The germline V gene encodes CDR1 GTSNPN and CDR2 SVGIG (reference sequence). The V segment lost 0 bases and the J segment 0 bases; nucleotides outside the gene matches: 5. The CDR3 sequence is 18 residues long. The CDR3 loop is CAWSVLGTGASGANVLTF. The CDR3 bases are TGTGCCTGGAGTGTACTAGGGACAGGGGCCTCTGGGGCCAACGTCCTGACTTTC.

This clone has more than one count but fewer than ten. The chain links TRBV6-1 to TRBJ1-5; 7 positions match TRBD1. The CDR3 runs 15 residues. V dropped 6 bases and J dropped 4; count of bases not matched to a gene: 9. CDR1 and CDR2 (germline): MNHNS, SASEGT. The CDR3 sequence is CASSPLDRENQPQHF. The CDR3 nucleotides are TGTGCCAGCAGCCCCCTCGACAGGGAAAATCAGCCCCAGCATTTT.

The chain uses TRBV9 and TRBJ2-4, with a possible D match to TRBD1 (7 bases). The CDR3 spans 19 residues. The germline V and J ends were trimmed by 0 bases and 0 bases, with 19 bases remaining between them. CDR1 is SGDLS, CDR2 YYNGEE, per germline. CDR3 sequence (DNA): TGTGCCAGCAGCGTAGCTACAGGGGAGGCGGGTGGAGCCAAAAACATTCAGTACTTC. Its protein is CASSVATGEAGGAKNIQYF.

The rearrangement uses TRBV28 and TRBJ1-5; 7 bases agree with TRBD1. J gave up 11 bases and V 6 bases, and 13 bases lay outside the gene matches. The CDR3 loop spans 14 amino acids. Germline CDR1 and CDR2: MDHEN and SYDVKM. The CDR3 spells CASRNRDSSLAQHF. CDR3 in DNA: TGTGCCAGCAGAAACCGGGACAGTTCTCTTGCCCAGCATTTT.

V gene TRBV28 combines with J gene TRBJ2-6; 7 bases match TRBD1. Germline CDR1 and CDR2: MDHEN and SYDVKM. Trimming took 6 bases from V and 3 from J; bases not matched to a gene: 11. This CDR3 region has 17 residues. In DNA, the CDR3 is TGTGCCAGCAGGCCCCCGACAGGGTCCGTTGGGGCCAACGTCCTGACTTTC. As protein: CASRPPTGSVGANVLTF. The whole variable domain, remainder taken from reference TRBV28 and TRBJ2-6, is DVKVTQSSRYLVKRTGEKVFLECVQDMDHENMFWYRQDPGLGLRLIYFSYDVKMKEKGDIPEGYSVSREKKERFSLILESASTNQTSMYLCASRPPTGSVGANVLTFGAGSRLTVL.

The J gene is TRBJ1-2, the V gene TRBV7-2; perhaps TRBD1 as D (5 bases). V was pared by 10 bases and J by 1 base, with 16 bases between. Germline V gene data show CDR1 as SGHTA and CDR2 as FQGNSA. This CDR3 has 14 residues. In nucleotides, the CDR3 is TGTGCCACTTCTGCAGGGCGGCTTAACTATGGCTACACCTTC. Its protein product is CATSAGRLNYGYTF. The full variable domain, in which reference TRBV7-2 and TRBJ1-2 provide the parts outside the CDR3, is GAGVSQSPSNKVTEKGKDVELRCDPISGHTALYWYRQSLGQGLEFLIYFQGNSAPDKSGLPSDRFSAERTGGSVSTLTIQRTQQEDSAVYLCATSAGRLNYGYTFGSGTRLTVV.

This clone showed up just once. J is TRBJ2-3 and V is TRBV30; 9 bases align to TRBD2. V lost 0 bases, J lost 2 bases, and 18 bases stayed unmatched. Germline CDR1 is GTSNPN and CDR2 is SVGIG (reference sequence). The CDR3 is 20 amino acids. The CDR3 DNA reads as TGTGCCTGGAGTGTAGGGGGTAAAGGCCGCCTAGCGGGATCCACAGATACGCAGTATTTT. Amino acid sequence: CAWSVGGKGRLAGSTDTQYF.

The chain couples TRBV5-1 to TRBJ2-1, with D perhaps matching TRBD1 (5 bases). The germline V gene encodes CDR1 SGHRS and CDR2 YFSETQ. The germline V and J ends were trimmed by 5 bases and 3 bases, with 15 bases remaining between them. The CDR3 length is 15 residues. CDR3 sequence: CASRLQWGDYNEQFF. CDR3 DNA sequence: TGCGCCAGCAGGCTTCAGTGGGGCGACTACAATGAGCAGTTCTTC.

This clone was recorded only once. This chain joins TRBV7-2 and TRBJ2-3, with a weak D call TRBD2 (5 bases). The CDR3 runs 16 residues. V lost 0 bases, J lost 0 bases, and 10 bases lay in between. Looked up from germline, CDR1 is SGHTA and CDR2 is FQGNSA. This chain's CDR3 is CASSLAQRPSTDTQYF. The DNA for the CDR3 is TGTGCCAGCAGCTTAGCTCAGCGGCCCAGCACAGATACGCAGTATTTT.

The chain couples TRBV25-1 to TRBJ1-4; 11 bases align to TRBD1. Trimming removed 5 bases from V and 8 bases from J; junction bases left unmatched: 4. The CDR3 has 14 amino acids. Germline V gene lookup returns CDR1 MGHDK and CDR2 SYGVNS. DNA of the CDR3: TGTGCCAGCAGTCAGGGGACAGGGGGGGAAAAACTGTTTTTT. It encodes CASSQGTGGEKLFF. Full variable domain (remainder filled in from reference TRBV25-1 and TRBJ1-4): EADIYQTPRYLVIGTGKKITLECSQTMGHDKMYWYQQDPGMELHLIHYSYGVNSTEKGDLSSESTVSRIRTEHFPLTLESARPSHTSQYLCASSQGTGGEKLFFGSGTQLSVL.

V and J are TRBV18 and TRBJ1-1; D is possibly TRBD1 (6 bases). The germline V gene has CDR1 KGHSH and CDR2 LQKENI. This CDR3 comprises 16 residues. Trimming cost V 3 bases and J 0 bases, with 14 bases left between them. The CDR3 loop reads CASSPLGGGLNTEAFF. The CDR3 region has the DNA TGTGCCAGCTCACCTCTTGGGGGCGGCTTGAACACTGAAGCTTTCTTT.

J is TRBJ2-2 and V is TRBV2; 9 bases are a match to TRBD1. The trim removed 8 bases at V and 5 bases at J, leaving 9 bases unmatched. This CDR3 spans 15 amino acids. Germline V CDR1 and CDR2: SNHLY, FYNNEI. The CDR3 loop reads CASLRTGAETGELFF. The CDR3 DNA reads TGTGCCAGCCTCAGGACAGGGGCCGAAACCGGGGAGCTGTTTTTT.

V gene TRBV4-2 combines with J gene TRBJ2-7, with 10 bases that match TRBD2. The length of the CDR3 is 15 residues. CDR1 LGHNA and CDR2 YNFKEQ come from the germline V gene. Losses at the gene ends were 0 bases for V and 5 bases for J; bases not matched to a gene: 4. CDR3 region: CASSQDPSGSDEQYF. DNA for the CDR3: TGTGCCAGCAGCCAAGATCCTAGCGGGAGTGACGAGCAGTACTTC.

Of note for this clone: A read error may produce the germline difference seen at one junction end. J is TRBJ1-2 and V is TRBV9, with TRBD1 matching 7 bases. Germline loops: CDR1 SGDLS, CDR2 YYNGEE. CDR3 length equals 14 residues. This CDR3 reads CASSHPTGLYSYTF. CDR3 in DNA: TGTGCCAGCAGCCATCCGACAGGGCTCTATAGCTACACCTTC.